This T cell receptor beta chain was observed in a study of blood T cells in healthy people across ages. A second about 7 to 11 cycle PCR used barcoded and J-beta primers. From the 5' RACE reads, TCRdb called clonotypes with MiXCR, one entry per CDR3 protein. The profile covers 600,000 to 1,000,000 distinct CDR3 sequences, with around 25% appearing a single time and approximately 4% taken by the ten largest. The same specimen was also included in a second study, on T cells of mothers and their children.

Sequencing input: blood. The TCR sequence derives from a boy aged 10-17 years in good health.

As DNA, the CDR3 is TGCGCCAGCAGTTGGACGGGGACGGTGAACTATGGCTACACCTTC. Amino acids: CASSWTGTVNYGYTF. The J gene is TRBJ1-2, the V gene TRBV5-1; tentatively, D is TRBD1 (5 bases). Trimming took off 5 bases at V and 2 bases at J, with 16 bases between the two ends. The CDR3 extends over 15 amino acids. Germline CDR1 is SGHRS and CDR2 is YFSETQ.